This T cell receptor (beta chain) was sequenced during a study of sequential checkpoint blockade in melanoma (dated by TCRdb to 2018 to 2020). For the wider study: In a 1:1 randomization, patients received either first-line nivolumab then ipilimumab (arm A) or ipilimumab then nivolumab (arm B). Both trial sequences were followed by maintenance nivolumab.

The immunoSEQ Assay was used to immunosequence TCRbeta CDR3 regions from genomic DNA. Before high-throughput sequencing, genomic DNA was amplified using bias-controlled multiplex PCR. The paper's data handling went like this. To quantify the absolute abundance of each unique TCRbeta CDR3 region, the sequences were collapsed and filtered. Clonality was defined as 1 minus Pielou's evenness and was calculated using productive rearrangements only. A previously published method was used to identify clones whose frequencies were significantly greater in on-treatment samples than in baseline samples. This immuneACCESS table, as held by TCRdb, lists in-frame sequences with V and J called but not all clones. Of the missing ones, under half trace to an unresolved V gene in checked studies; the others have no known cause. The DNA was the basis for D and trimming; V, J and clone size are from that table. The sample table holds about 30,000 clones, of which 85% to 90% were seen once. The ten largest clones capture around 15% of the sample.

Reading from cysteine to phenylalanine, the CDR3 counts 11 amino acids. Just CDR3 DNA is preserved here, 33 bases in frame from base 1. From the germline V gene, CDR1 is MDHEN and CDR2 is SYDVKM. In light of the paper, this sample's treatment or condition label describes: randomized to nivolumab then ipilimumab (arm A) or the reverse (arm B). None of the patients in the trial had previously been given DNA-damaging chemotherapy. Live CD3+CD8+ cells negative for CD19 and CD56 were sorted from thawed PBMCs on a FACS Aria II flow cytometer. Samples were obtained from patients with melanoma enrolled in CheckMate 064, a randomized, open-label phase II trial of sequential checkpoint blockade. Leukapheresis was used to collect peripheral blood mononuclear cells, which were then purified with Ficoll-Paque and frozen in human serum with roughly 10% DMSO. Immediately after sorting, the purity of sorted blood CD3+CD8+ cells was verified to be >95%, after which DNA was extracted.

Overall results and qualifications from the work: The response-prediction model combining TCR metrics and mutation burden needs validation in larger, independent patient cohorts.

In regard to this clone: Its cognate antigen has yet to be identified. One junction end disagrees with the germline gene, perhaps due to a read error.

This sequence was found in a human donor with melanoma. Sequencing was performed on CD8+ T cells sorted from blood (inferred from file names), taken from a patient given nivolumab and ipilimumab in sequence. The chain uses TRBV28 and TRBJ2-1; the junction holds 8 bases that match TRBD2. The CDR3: CASGNGLARVF. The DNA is TGTGCCAGCGGTAATGGACTAGCTCGGGTCTTC.